These 7 T cell receptor beta chains were sequenced from one sample in a study of blood T cell repertoires in COVID-19. TCRdb's table, derived via immunoSEQ multiplex PCR, lists solely in-frame clones and lacks some. This table has some 240,000 clones, roughly 89% appearing once. Sequenced material: peripheral blood. All receptors derive from a woman in her sixties with COVID-19, enrolled during active disease.

The rearrangement uses TRBV6-6 and TRBJ1-2; a weak D match, TRBD1 (6 bases). The CDR3 has 13 amino acids. V shed 0 bases and J shed 6 bases, with 8 bases lying between them. Germline V gene sequence: CDR1 MNHNY, CDR2 SVGAGI (reference sequence). This chain's CDR3 is CASSYSKGDGYTF. The CDR3 bases are TGTGCCAGCAGTTACTCGAAGGGGGATGGCTACACCTTC.

The genes are TRBV4-3 and TRBJ2-4; 7 nucleotides match TRBD2. V gave up 3 bases and J gave up 0 bases; unmatched junction bases: 8. CDR1 and CDR2 (germline): LGHNA, YSLEER. The CDR3 is 17 residues long. CDR3 amino acids: CASSQSKAGIAKNIQYF. CDR3 in DNA: TGCGCCAGCAGCCAGTCCAAAGCGGGAATAGCCAAAAACATTCAGTACTTC.

In DNA form, the CDR3 reads TGTGCCAGCAGCTTGGGGGGGAGTACACCTTCTGAAAAACTGTTTTTT. It codes for CASSLGGSTPSEKLFF. The chain carries TRBV7-8 and TRBJ1-4; possibly TRBD1 for D (5 bases). CDR1 is SGHVS and CDR2 is FQNEAQ in the germline V gene. Trimming shortened V by 3 bases and J by 7 bases, and 18 bases separated the two germline ends. The length of the CDR3 is 16 residues.

The chain uses TRBV5-1 and TRBJ2-7, with a possible D match to TRBD1 (6 bases). There are 16 residues in the CDR3. V was shortened by 2 bases and J by 2 bases, with 17 bases between the two germline ends. Germline CDR1 is SGHRS and CDR2 is YFSETQ. CDR3 residues: CASSFARQVDPYEQYF. Written as DNA, the CDR3 is TGCGCCAGCAGCTTCGCCAGACAGGTCGATCCCTACGAGCAGTACTTC.

The chain is built from TRBV6-6 and TRBJ2-7; 10 bases are a match to TRBD1. This CDR3 has 15 amino acids. The germline V gene encodes CDR1 MNHNY and CDR2 SVGAGI (reference sequence). The trim removed 5 bases at V and 2 bases at J, leaving 6 bases unmatched. DNA for the CDR3: TGTGCCAGCAGTACGACAGGGGGCCATACCTACGAGCAGTACTTC. Its translation: CASSTTGGHTYEQYF.

This chain joins TRBV7-2 and TRBJ2-2; 8 bases line up with TRBD2. The CDR3 spans 15 residues. CDR1 is SGHTA and CDR2 is FQGNSA in the germline V gene. Trimming cost V 5 bases and J 4 bases; bases outside gene matches: 6. For the CDR3, the DNA is TGTGCCAGCAGCCCCGGGAGGGGCAGCACCGGGGAGCTGTTTTTT. Protein product: CASSPGRGSTGELFF.

This clone turned up a few times. The chain carries TRBV19 and TRBJ2-1; TRBD2 matches 11 bases. The CDR3 spans 14 residues. Unmatched junction bases numbered 9, after V lost 10 bases and J lost 7 bases. Per the germline V gene, CDR1 is LNHDA and CDR2 is SQIVND (reference sequence). The DNA of the CDR3 is TGTGCCACCTCGGGACTAGCGGTGACTAATGAGCAGTTCTTC. Its protein is CATSGLAVTNEQFF.